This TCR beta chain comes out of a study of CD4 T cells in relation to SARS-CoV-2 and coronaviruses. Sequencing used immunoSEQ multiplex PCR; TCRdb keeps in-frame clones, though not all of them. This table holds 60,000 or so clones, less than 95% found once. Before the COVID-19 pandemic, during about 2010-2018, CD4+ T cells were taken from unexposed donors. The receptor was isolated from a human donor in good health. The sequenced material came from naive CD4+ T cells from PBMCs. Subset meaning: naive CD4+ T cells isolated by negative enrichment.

DNA of the CDR3: TGTGCCAGCAGCTTGGACAGGGGTGGAAACACCATATATTTT. Protein product: CASSLDRGGNTIYF. The rearrangement joins TRBV9 to TRBJ1-3, with 9 positions matching TRBD1. V lost 4 bases and J lost 3; bases outside the gene matches: 2. The CDR3 is 14 residues long. Germline lookup yields CDR1 SGDLS and CDR2 YYNGEE.